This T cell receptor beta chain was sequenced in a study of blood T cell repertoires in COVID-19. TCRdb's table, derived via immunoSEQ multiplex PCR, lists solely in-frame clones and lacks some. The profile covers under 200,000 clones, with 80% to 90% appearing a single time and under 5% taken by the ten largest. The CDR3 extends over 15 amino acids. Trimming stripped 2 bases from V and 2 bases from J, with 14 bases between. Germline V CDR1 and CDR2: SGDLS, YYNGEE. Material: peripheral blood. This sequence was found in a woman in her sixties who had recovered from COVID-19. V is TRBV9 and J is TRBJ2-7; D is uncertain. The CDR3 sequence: CASSVGRGITYEQYF. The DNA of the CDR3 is TGTGCCAGCAGCGTCGGCAGAGGAATCACCTACGAGCAGTACTTC. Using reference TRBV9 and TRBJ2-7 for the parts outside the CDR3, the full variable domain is DSGVTQTPKHLITATGQRVTLRCSPRSGDLSVYWYQQSLDQGLQFLIQYYNGEERAKGNILERFSAQQFPDLHSELNLSSLELGDSALYFCASSVGRGITYEQYFGPGTRLTVT.